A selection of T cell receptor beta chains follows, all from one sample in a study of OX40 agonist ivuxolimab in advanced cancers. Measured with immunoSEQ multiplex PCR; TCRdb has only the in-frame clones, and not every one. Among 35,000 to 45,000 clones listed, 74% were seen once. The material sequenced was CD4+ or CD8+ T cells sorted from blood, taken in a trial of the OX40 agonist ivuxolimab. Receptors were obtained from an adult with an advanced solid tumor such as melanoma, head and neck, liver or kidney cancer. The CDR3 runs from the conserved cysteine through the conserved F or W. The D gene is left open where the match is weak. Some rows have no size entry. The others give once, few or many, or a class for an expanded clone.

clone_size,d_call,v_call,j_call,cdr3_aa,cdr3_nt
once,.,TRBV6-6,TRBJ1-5,CASSSQAAQPQHF,TGTGCCAGCAGTTCACAGGCCGCCCAGCCCCAGCATTTT
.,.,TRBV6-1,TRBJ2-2,CASSDRGARPGELFF,TGTGCCAGCAGTGACCGCGGGGCTAGGCCCGGGGAGCTGTTTTTT
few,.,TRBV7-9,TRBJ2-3,CASSTPPAGRTSTDTQYF,TGTGCCAGCAGCACCCCCCCCGCGGGGCGGACTAGCACAGATACGCAGTATTTT
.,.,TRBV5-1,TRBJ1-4,CASSLDPATNEKLFF,TGCGCCAGCAGCTTAGACCCTGCAACTAATGAAAAACTGTTTTTT
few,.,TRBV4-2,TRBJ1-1,CASSRSYTEAFF,TGTGCCAGCAGCCGATCGTACACTGAAGCTTTCTTT
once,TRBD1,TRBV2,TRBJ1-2,CASSGQGAHGYTF,TGTGCCAGCAGCGGACAGGGGGCTCATGGCTACACCTTC
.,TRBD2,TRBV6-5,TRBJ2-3,CASRTSGGSDTQYF,TGTGCCAGCCGGACTAGCGGGGGTTCAGATACGCAGTATTTT
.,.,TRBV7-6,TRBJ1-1,CASSARRSTEAFF,TGTGCCAGCAGCGCGCGGAGATCCACTGAAGCTTTCTTT
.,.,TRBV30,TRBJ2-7,CAWSVGRTYEQYF,TGTGCCTGGAGTGTGGGGAGGACCTACGAGCAGTACTTC
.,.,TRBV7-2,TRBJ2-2,CASSLDGNTGELFF,TGTGCCAGCAGTCTGGACGGTAACACCGGGGAGCTGTTTTTT
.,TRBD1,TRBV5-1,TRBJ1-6,CASSLGQGGYNSPLHF,TGCGCCAGCAGCTTGGGACAGGGAGGGTATAATTCACCCCTCCACTTT
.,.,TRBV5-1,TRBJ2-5,CASSLAPGGGQETQYF,TGCGCCAGCAGCTTGGCCCCCGGGGGAGGTCAAGAGACCCAGTACTTC
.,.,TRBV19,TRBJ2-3,CASSQPYQGADTQYF,TGTGCCAGTAGCCAGCCCTATCAGGGCGCAGATACGCAGTATTTT
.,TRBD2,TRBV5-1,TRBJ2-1,CASSSGLAIYNEQFF,TGCGCCAGCAGCTCGGGACTAGCTATATACAATGAGCAGTTCTTC
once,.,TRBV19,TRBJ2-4,CASSQGGDIQYF,TGTGCCAGTTCACAGGGTGGTGACATTCAGTACTTC
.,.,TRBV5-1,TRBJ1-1,CASSLSRVTEAFF,TGCGCCAGCAGCTTGTCTAGGGTGACTGAAGCTTTCTTT
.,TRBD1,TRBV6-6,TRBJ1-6,CASRGGQGRNSPLHF,TGTGCCAGCAGGGGGGGACAGGGGAGGAATTCACCCCTCCACTTT
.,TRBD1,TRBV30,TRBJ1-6,CARRSGQGNSPLHF,TGTGCCCGGAGGTCGGGACAGGGAAATTCACCCCTCCACTTT
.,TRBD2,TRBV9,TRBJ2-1,CASSPGGGVEQFF,TGTGCCAGCAGCCCAGGCGGGGGGGTGGAGCAGTTCTTC
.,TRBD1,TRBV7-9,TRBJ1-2,CASSPQGGSYGYTF,TGTGCCAGCAGCCCACAGGGGGGCTCCTATGGCTACACCTTC
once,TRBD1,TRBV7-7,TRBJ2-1,CASSLGPGGMDEQFF,TGTGCCAGCAGCTTGGGTCCAGGGGGCATGGATGAGCAGTTCTTC
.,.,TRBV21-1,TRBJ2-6,CASSKVSGFVSGANVLTF,TGTGCCAGCAGCAAAGTATCGGGGTTTGTGTCTGGGGCCAACGTCCTGACTTTC
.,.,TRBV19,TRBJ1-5,CASTQLGGSQPQHF,TGTGCCAGTACCCAACTAGGGGGTAGTCAGCCCCAGCATTTT
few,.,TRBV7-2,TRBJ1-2,CASSFVNQGGYTF,TGTGCCAGCAGCTTTGTGAACCAAGGGGGCTACACCTTC
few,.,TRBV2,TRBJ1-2,CASTRLPSTGYTF,TGTGCCAGCACTCGGCTGCCAAGTACCGGCTACACCTTC
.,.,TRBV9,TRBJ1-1,CASSVAPDTEAFF,TGTGCCAGCAGCGTAGCCCCAGACACTGAAGCTTTCTTT
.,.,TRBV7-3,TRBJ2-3,CASSKPGVDTQYF,TGTGCCAGCAGCAAGCCGGGGGTAGATACGCAGTATTTT
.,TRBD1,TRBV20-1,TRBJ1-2,CSAHPGGGYTF,TGCAGTGCTCATCCAGGGGGCGGCTACACCTTC
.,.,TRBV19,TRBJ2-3,CASQTTWGPSQVAQYF,TGTGCCAGCCAAACTACTTGGGGACCATCCCAAGTGGCGCAGTATTTT
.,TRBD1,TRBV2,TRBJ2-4,CASSGLFSDRGGGIQYF,TGTGCCAGCAGTGGGCTTTTTTCGGACAGGGGGGGTGGCATTCAGTACTTC
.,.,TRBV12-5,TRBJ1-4,CASVGTSEKLFF,TGTGCTAGTGTTGGGACCAGTGAAAAACTGTTTTTT
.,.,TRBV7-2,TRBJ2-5,CASSSYLAWETQYF,TGTGCCAGCAGCTCCTATCTAGCATGGGAGACCCAGTACTTC
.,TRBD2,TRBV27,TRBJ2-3,CASSGLAKSTDTQYF,TGTGCCAGCAGTGGACTAGCGAAGAGCACAGATACGCAGTATTTT
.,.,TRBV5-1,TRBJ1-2,CASSLARGDGYTF,TGCGCCAGCAGCTTGGCCAGGGGCGATGGCTACACCTTC
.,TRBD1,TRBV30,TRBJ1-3,CAWRRRGLGNTIYF,TGTGCCTGGAGGCGCAGGGGGCTTGGAAACACCATATATTTT
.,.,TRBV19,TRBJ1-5,CASSIRQMNQPQHF,TGTGCCAGTAGTATCAGGCAGATGAATCAGCCCCAGCATTTT
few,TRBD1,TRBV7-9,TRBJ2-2,CASSYLRGTGYFLTGELFF,TGTGCCAGCAGCTACCTGAGAGGGACAGGGTATTTCCTTACCGGGGAGCTGTTTTTT
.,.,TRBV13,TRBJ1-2,CASSTRGRNGYTF,TGTGCTAGCAGCACCAGAGGGCGTAATGGCTACACCTTC
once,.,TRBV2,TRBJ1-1,CASSERGTNTEAFF,TGTGCCAGCAGTGAAAGGGGGACGAACACTGAAGCTTTCTTT
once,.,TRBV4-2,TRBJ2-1,CASSQDLRQGQFF,TGTGCCAGCAGCCAAGATTTAAGGCAGGGTCAGTTCTTC
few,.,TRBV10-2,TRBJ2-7,CASSESFREEQYF,TGCGCCAGCAGTGAATCTTTTAGGGAAGAGCAGTACTTC
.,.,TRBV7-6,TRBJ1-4,CASSLGGRTGREKLFF,TGTGCCAGCAGCTTAGGGGGCCGAACAGGGCGCGAAAAACTGTTTTTT
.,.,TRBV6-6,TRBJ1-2,CASRLNLEGSGYTF,TGTGCCAGCAGACTCAACTTAGAGGGTTCTGGCTACACCTTC
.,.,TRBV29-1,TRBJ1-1,CSSRDVGGTEAFF,TGCAGCTCCCGAGACGTCGGCGGTACTGAAGCTTTCTTT
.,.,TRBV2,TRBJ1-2,CASSERAGYGYTF,TGTGCCAGCAGTGAAAGGGCGGGCTATGGCTACACCTTC
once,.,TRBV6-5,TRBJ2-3,CASSSRNRGTDTQYF,TGTGCCAGCAGTTCCCGAAACAGGGGCACAGATACGCAGTATTTT
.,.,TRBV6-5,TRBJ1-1,CASSRFNTEAFF,TGTGCCAGCAGTCGTTTTAACACTGAAGCTTTCTTT
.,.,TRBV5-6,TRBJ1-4,CASSLKGAGINEKLFF,TGTGCCAGCAGCTTGAAAGGGGCAGGGATTAATGAAAAACTGTTTTTT
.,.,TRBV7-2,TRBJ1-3,CASSLGSGSGNTIYF,TGTGCCAGCAGCTTAGGGTCGGGCTCGGGAAACACCATATATTTT
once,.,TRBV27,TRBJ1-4,CASSSLQGSGKLFF,TGTGCCAGCAGTTCGTTGCAGGGATCAGGGAAACTGTTTTTT
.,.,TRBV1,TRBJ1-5,CTSNKRGVDNQPQHF,TGCACCAGCAACAAAAGAGGAGTTGACAATCAGCCCCAGCATTTT
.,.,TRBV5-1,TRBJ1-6,CASAGSSYNSPLHF,TGCGCCAGTGCAGGGAGCTCCTATAATTCACCCCTCCACTTT
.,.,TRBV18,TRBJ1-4,CASSPQGTNEKLFF,TGTGCCAGCTCACCACAGGGTACTAATGAAAAACTGTTTTTT